This TCR beta chain was sequenced during a study of technical replicates of blood from a few donors. Measured with immunoSEQ multiplex PCR; TCRdb has only the in-frame clones, and not every one. The data contain about 80,000 clones, 95% to 98% of them singletons. This clone was detected only once. Sequencing used T cells isolated from PBMCs. The sequence derives from a human donor in good health.

This chain's CDR3 is CASSSRTDTQYF. CDR3 sequence (DNA): TGTGCCAGCAGCTCGAGAACAGATACGCAGTATTTT. The V and J genes are TRBV7-3 and TRBJ2-3; no reliable D call. V was trimmed by 4 bases and J by 3 bases, leaving 5 bases between them. The CDR3 has 12 amino acids. Germline values: CDR1 SGHTA, CDR2 FQGTGA.